This T cell receptor beta chain emerged from a study of blood T cell repertoires in COVID-19. Profiling relied on immunoSEQ multiplex PCR, and the TCRdb table lists in-frame clones only, not all of them. The table records about 260,000 clones, 85% to 90% of them present only once. This CDR3 is built from 15 residues. The germline CDR1 and CDR2 sequences are MNHEY and SMNVEV (reference sequence). V lost 3 bases and J lost 2; bases outside the gene matches: 6. A word on this clone: Distinct nucleotide sequences in the sample also encode this CDR3.

Sequenced sample: PBMCs or T cells enriched from blood (not recorded which). The V and J genes are TRBV27 and TRBJ2-7, with TRBD2 matching over 8 bases. This clonotype originated in a woman aged 25 to 39 with acute COVID-19. The CDR3: CASSFLTSGTYEQYF. CDR3 nucleotides: TGTGCCAGCAGTTTCCTTACTAGCGGAACCTACGAGCAGTACTTC.